This T cell receptor beta chain stems from a study of identical twins. Regarding the study as a whole: Beta clonotypes that were abundant in cord blood contained fewer insertions, a pattern absent from memory repertoires. Invariant populations such as MAIT and iNKT cells could partly muddle zero-insertion analyses. Models predicted less out-of-frame TCR alpha sharing in monozygotic twins than was found.

Unique molecular identifiers were in the cDNA, with template-switch universal primer binding. TCRdb passed the 5' RACE reads through MiXCR, listing each CDR3 protein once. In the table there are some 900,000 distinct CDR3 sequences, 10% to 15% of which are singletons. V was clipped by 6 bases and J by 7 bases; unmatched bases: 21. The CDR3 contains 16 residues. Germline V gene sequence: CDR1 DFQATT, CDR2 SNEGSKA (reference sequence). Concerning this clonotype itself: Its target is not known.

The sample was also reused in another study, on yellow fever vaccine responses in identical twins.

The chain links TRBV20-1 to TRBJ2-7; 7 positions agree with TRBD2. This receptor was identified in a woman younger than 35 in good health. Specimen: PBMCs. The chain's CDR3 is CSAPRPGGAAWGEQYV. Written as DNA, the CDR3 is TGCAGTGCCCCCAGGCCGGGAGGAGCGGCCTGGGGTGAGCAGTACGTC.